The 9 T cell receptor beta chains given below trace back to one sample, sequenced in a study of blood T cell repertoires in COVID-19 (dated by TCRdb to 2018 to 2021). The library came from the immunoSEQ multiplex PCR assay. TCRdb provides this immuneACCESS table in a form limited to in-frame rearrangements. Some clones are lacking; in checked studies, under half of them reflect an unresolved V gene, and why the rest are absent is not known. The sample has roughly 150,000 clones on record, roughly nine tenths of them singletons. Of the sample, more than 14% falls within the top ten clones. Sequenced input: peripheral blood. These receptors were collected from a woman aged 40 to 49 with acute or convalescent COVID-19.

The chain combines TRBV21-1 with TRBJ1-6; TRBD1 is taken as the D call from the table, unchecked against the DNA. TRBV21-1 is given as a pseudogene. The CDR3 runs 13 residues. DNA for the CDR3: TGTGCCAGCACATCAGTATGTAATTCACCCCTCCACTTT. It translates to CASTSVCNSPLHF.

V and J are TRBV20-1 and TRBJ2-1; D is undetermined. Germline V gene lookup returns CDR1 DFQATT and CDR2 SNEGSKA (reference sequence). The length of the CDR3 is 10 residues. Trimming pared 8 bases from V and 9 bases from J, leaving 11 bases between. The DNA for the CDR3 is TGCAGTCCGAGCTCCGGTGAGCAGTTCTTC. This sequence encodes CSPSSGEQFF.

This clone is a singleton in its sample. This chain links TRBV15 with TRBJ1-1; D ambiguous. Germline V CDR1 and CDR2: LNHNV, YYDKDF (reference sequence). The CDR3 length is 15 residues. The V end lost 1 base, the J end lost 6 bases, and 15 bases lay between the germline ends. The DNA of the CDR3 is TGTGCCACCAGCAGAGGAGGGATAAACGGGGCTGAAGCTTTCTTT. Translation: CATSRGGINGAEAFF.

The table lists this clone with a count of one. The chain employs TRBV29-1 and TRBJ2-3, with D uncertain. Trimming took 5 bases from V and 2 from J, leaving 11 bases between them. The CDR3 extends over 13 amino acids. CDR1 and CDR2 (germline): SQVTM, ANQGSEA. CDR3 sequence (DNA): TGCAGCGTTTCGGGTGGGTTCACAGATACGCAGTATTTT. This translates into CSVSGGFTDTQYF.

This chain uses TRBV6-5 with TRBJ2-7; unclear D gene. The CDR3 is 14 residues long. CDR1 MNHEY and CDR2 SVGAGI come from the germline V gene. V gave up 5 bases and J gave up 6 bases, with 17 bases separating them. CDR3 sequence (DNA): TGTGCCAGCAGTCCCCCCCCTGCGCCCGCCGAGCAGTACTTC. It codes for CASSPPPAPAEQYF.

The chain employs TRBV28 and TRBJ1-5; TRBD1 matches 8 bases. This CDR3 comprises 16 residues. Germline loops: CDR1 MDHEN, CDR2 SYDVKM. With 5 bases clipped from V and 3 bases from J, the junction kept 9 bases outside the gene matches. CDR3 nucleotide sequence: TGTGCCAGCAGTCCCAGGACAGGGCGGTACAATCAGCCCCAGCATTTT. This encodes CASSPRTGRYNQPQHF.

This chain links TRBV6-5 with TRBJ2-7; maybe TRBD1 (6 bases). Germline V gene sequence: CDR1 MNHEY, CDR2 SVGAGI. Trimming cost V 4 bases and J 2 bases, with 15 bases left between them. The CDR3 runs to 15 residues. The CDR3 loop is CASSSPGTYTYEQYF. The DNA for the CDR3 is TGTGCCAGCAGTTCTCCCGGGACATACACCTACGAGCAGTACTTC.

The CDR3 region has the DNA TGTGCCAGTCGCAGGGGAACAGGGGGCCCTTCCCCCTATGGCTACACCTTC. Its translation: CASRRGTGGPSPYGYTF. V is TRBV19 and J is TRBJ1-2, with 9 bases fitting TRBD1. CDR1 is LNHDA, CDR2 SQIVND, per germline (reference sequence). The V segment lost 8 bases and the J segment 4 bases; nucleotides outside the gene matches: 17. The CDR3 is 17 amino acids.

The rearrangement uses TRBV7-3 and TRBJ2-1; 8 nucleotides align to TRBD2. The germline CDR1 and CDR2 sequences are SGHTA and FQGTGA. J gave up 9 bases and V 3 bases, and 13 bases lay outside the gene matches. CDR3 length: 16 amino acids. The CDR3 bases are TGTGCCAGCAGCTTGGGAACTAGCGGAACAGCCGGTGAGCAGTTCTTC. It yields the protein CASSLGTSGTAGEQFF.